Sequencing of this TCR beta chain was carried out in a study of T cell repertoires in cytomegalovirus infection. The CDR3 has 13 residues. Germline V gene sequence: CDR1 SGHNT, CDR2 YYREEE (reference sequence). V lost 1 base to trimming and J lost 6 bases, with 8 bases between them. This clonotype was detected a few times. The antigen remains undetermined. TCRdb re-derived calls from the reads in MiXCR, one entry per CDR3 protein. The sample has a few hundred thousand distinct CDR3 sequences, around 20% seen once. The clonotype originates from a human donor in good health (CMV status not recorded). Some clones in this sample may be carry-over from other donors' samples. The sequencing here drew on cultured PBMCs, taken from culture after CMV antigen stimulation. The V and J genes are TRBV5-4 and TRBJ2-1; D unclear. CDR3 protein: CASSLPVLNEQFF. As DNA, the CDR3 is TGTGCCAGCAGCTTGCCCGTCCTCAATGAGCAGTTCTTC.